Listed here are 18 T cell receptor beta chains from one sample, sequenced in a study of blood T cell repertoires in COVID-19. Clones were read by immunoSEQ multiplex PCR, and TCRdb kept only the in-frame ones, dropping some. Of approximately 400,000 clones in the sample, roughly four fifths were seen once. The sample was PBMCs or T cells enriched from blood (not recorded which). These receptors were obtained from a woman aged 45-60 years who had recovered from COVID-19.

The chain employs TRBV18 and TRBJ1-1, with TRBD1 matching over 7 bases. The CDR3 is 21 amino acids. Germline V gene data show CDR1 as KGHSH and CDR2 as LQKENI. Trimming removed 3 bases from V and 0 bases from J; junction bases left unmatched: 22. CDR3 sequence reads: CASSPLPSMSITGTVNTEAFF. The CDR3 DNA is TGTGCCAGCTCACCCCTGCCTTCTATGTCGATTACCGGGACAGTGAACACTGAAGCTTTCTTT.

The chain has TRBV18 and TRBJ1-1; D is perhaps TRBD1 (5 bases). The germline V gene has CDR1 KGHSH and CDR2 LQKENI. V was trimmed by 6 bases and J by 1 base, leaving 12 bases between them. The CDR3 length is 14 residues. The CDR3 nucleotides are TGTGCCAGCTCCCCCAACGGACAGAACACTGAAGCTTTCTTT. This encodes CASSPNGQNTEAFF.

DNA of the CDR3: TGCGCCAGCAGCCGAGAGGGACAGGTGGGCCACGAGCAGTACTTC. It is translated as CASSREGQVGHEQYF. The V and J genes are TRBV4-3 and TRBJ2-7, with TRBD1 matching 8 bases. Germline trimming cut 4 bases from V and 5 bases from J; bases unmatched to any gene: 10. CDR1 and CDR2 (germline): LGHNA, YSLEER. The CDR3 is 15 residues long.

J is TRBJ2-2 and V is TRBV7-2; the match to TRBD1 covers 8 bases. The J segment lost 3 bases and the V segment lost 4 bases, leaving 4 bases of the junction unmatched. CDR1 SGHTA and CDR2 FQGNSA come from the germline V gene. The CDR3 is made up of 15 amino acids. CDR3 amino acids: CASSSTGAHTGELFF. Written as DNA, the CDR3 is TGTGCCAGCAGCTCGACAGGGGCTCACACCGGGGAGCTGTTTTTT.

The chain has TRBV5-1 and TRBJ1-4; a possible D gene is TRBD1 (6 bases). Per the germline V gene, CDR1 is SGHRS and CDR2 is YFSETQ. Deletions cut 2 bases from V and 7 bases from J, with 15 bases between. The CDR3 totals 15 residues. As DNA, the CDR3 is TGCGCCAGCAGCTTAGCGGACAGAAGAGGTGAAAAACTGTTTTTT. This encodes CASSLADRRGEKLFF.

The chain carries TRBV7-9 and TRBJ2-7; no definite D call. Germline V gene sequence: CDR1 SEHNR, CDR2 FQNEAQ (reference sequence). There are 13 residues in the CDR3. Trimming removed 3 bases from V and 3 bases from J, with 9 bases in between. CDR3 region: CASSFSFRYEQYF. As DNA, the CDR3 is TGTGCCAGCAGCTTTTCGTTCCGCTACGAGCAGTACTTC.

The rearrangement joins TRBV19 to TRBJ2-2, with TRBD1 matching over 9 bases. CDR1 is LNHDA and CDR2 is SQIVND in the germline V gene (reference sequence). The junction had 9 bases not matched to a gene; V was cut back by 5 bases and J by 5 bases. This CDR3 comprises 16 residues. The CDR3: CASSPNRGRGTGELFF. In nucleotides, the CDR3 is TGTGCCAGTAGTCCCAACAGGGGGCGAGGAACCGGGGAGCTGTTTTTT.

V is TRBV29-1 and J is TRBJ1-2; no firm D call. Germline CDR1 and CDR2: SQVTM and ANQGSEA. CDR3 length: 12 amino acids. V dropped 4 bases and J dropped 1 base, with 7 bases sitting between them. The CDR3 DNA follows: TGCAGCGTTGGATACAGTAACTATGGCTACACCTTC. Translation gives CSVGYSNYGYTF.

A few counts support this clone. This chain's CDR3 is CASSQGQGIDTQYF. CDR3 bases: TGCGCCAGCAGCCAGGGACAGGGGATAGATACGCAGTATTTT. The chain employs TRBV5-1 and TRBJ2-3; 10 bases are a match to TRBD1. CDR3 length: 14 amino acids. CDR1 SGHRS and CDR2 YFSETQ come from the germline V gene. V was clipped by 4 bases and J by 5 bases; unmatched bases: 4.

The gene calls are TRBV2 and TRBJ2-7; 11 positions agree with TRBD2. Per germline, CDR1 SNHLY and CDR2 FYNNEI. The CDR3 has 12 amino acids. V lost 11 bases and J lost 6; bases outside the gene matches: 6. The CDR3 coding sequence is TGTGCCTCCACTAGCGGGAGTGTCGAGCAGTACTTC. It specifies CASTSGSVEQYF.

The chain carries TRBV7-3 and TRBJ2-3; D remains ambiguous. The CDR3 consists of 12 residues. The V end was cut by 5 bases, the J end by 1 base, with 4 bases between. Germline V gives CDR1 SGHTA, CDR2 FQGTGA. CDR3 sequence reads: CASSLGTDTQYF. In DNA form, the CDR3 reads TGTGCCAGCAGCCTAGGCACAGATACGCAGTATTTT.

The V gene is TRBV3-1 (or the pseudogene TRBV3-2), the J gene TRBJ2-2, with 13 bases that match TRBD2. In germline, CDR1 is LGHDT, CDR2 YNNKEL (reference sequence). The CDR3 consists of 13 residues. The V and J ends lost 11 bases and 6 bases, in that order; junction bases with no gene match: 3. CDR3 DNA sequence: TGTGCCGCCACTAGCGGGGGGGCCGGGGAGCTGTTTTTT. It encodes CAATSGGAGELFF.

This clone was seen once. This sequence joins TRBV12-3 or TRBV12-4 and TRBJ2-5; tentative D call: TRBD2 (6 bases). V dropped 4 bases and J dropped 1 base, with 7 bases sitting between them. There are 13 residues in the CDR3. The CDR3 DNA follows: TGTGCCAGCAGTTCGGGAGTCCAAGAGACCCAGTACTTC. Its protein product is CASSSGVQETQYF.

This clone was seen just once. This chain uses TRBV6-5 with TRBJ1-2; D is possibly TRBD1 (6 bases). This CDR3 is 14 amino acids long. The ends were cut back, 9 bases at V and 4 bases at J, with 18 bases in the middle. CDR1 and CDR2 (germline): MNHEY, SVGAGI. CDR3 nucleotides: TGTGCCAGTTTAAGGGACAACCTTATCTATGGCTACACCTTC. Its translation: CASLRDNLIYGYTF.

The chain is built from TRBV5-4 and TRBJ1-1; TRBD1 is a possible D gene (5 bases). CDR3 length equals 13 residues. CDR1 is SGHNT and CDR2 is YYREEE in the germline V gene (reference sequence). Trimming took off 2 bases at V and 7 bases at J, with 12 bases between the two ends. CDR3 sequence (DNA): TGTGCCAGCAGCTTAGGACAACCTCGTGAAGCTTTCTTT. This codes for CASSLGQPREAFF.

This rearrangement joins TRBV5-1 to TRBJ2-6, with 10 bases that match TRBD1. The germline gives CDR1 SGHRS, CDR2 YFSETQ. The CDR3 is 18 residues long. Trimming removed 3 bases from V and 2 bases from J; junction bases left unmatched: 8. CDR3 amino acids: CASSSTGGGVAGANVLTF. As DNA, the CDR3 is TGCGCCAGCAGCTCGACAGGGGGCGGTGTGGCTGGGGCCAACGTCCTGACTTTC.

CDR3 DNA sequence: TGTGCCTCCATTTCGAACTGGCCCAAAAGCGATGAGCAGTTCTTC. The encoded protein is CASISNWPKSDEQFF. The chain employs TRBV19 and TRBJ2-1; D gene uncertain. V lost 11 bases and J lost 8, with 25 bases in between. CDR1 is LNHDA, CDR2 SQIVND, per germline (reference sequence). This CDR3 contains 15 residues. The full variable domain, completed using reference TRBV19 and TRBJ2-1, is DGGITQSPKYLFRKEGQNVTLSCEQNLNHDAMYWYRQDPGQGLRLIYYSQIVNDFQKGDIAEGYSVSREKKESFPLTVTSAQKNPTAFYLCASISNWPKSDEQFFGPGTRLTVL.

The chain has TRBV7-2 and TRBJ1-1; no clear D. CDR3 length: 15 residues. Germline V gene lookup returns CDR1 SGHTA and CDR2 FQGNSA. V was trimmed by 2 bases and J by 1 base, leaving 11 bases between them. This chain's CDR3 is CASSLRRATNTEAFF. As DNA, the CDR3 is TGTGCCAGCAGCTTAAGGAGGGCAACGAACACTGAAGCTTTCTTT.